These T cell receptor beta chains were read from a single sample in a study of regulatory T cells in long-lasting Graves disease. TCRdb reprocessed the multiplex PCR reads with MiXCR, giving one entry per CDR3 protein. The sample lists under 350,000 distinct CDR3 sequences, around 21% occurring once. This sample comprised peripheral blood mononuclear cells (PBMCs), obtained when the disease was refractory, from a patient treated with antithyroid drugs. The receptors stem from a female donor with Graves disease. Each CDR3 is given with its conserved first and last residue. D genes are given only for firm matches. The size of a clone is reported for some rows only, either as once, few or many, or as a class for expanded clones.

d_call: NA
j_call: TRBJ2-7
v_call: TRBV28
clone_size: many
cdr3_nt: TGTGCCAGCAGTTCCCCGATGACAGAGAACTACGAGCAGTACTTC
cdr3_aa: CASSSPMTENYEQYF

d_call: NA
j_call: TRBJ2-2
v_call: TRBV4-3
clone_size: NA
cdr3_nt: TGCGCCAGCAGCCAAGCCGCGAACACCGGGGAGCTGTTTTTT
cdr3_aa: CASSQAANTGELFF

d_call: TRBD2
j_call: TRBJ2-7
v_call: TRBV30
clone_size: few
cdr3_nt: TGTGCCTGGAGTGGATCAGCGGGATCCTACGAGCAGTACTTC
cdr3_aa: CAWSGSAGSYEQYF

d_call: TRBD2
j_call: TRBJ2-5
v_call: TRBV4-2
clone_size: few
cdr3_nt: TGTGCCAGCAGCCGCCATCGGACTAGCGGGGGGGAAGAGACCCAGTACTTC
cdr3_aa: CASSRHRTSGGEETQYF

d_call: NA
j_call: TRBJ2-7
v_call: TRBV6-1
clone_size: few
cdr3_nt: TGTGCCAGCAGTACCCAGGGCGAGCAGTACTTC
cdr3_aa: CASSTQGEQYF

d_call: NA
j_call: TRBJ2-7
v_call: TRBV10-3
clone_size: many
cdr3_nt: TGTGCCATCAGGGAGGGGGGACGCGAGCAGTACTTC
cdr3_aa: CAIREGGREQYF

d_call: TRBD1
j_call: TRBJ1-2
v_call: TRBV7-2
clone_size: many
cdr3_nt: TGTGCCAGCAGCCCAGGCGGGACAGGGGAATATGGCTACACCTTC
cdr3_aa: CASSPGGTGEYGYTF

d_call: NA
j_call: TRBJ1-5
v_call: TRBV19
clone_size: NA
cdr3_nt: TGTGCCAGTAGTATAATCTCGGGCCCCCATCAGCCCCAGCATTTT
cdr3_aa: CASSIISGPHQPQHF

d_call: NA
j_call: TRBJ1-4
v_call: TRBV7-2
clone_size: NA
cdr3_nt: TGTGCCAGCAGCTTAGCTCCGCAGATTAATGAAAAACTGTTTTTT
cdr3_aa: CASSLAPQINEKLFF

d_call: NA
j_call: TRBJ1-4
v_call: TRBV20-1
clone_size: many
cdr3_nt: TGCAGTGCTAGTAGCGACGATCGTGGAAAACTGTTTTTT
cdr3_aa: CSASSDDRGKLFF

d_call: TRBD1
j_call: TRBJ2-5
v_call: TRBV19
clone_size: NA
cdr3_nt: TGTGCCAGTAGTATGATTCCCGGGACAGGGTTCAATGACCAGTACTTC
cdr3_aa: CASSMIPGTGFNDQYF

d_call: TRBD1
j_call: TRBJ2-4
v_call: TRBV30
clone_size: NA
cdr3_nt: TGTGCCTGGAAATGGGCAGGGGGAAACATTCAGTACTTC
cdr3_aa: CAWKWAGGNIQYF

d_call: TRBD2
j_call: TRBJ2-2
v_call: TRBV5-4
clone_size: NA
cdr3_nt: TGTGCCAGCAGCTTATCTATCTCACTAGCGGGAACCACCGGGGAGCTGTTTTTT
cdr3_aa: CASSLSISLAGTTGELFF

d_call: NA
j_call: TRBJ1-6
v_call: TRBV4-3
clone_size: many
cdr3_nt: TGCGCCAGCAGCGCTGGGCGGGGGCGCCTTGCACCCCTCCACTTT
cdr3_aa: CASSAGRGRLAPLHF

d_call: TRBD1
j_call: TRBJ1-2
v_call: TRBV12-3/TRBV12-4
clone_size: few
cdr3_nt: TGTGCCAGCAGCCGACGCCGACAGGGGGGGGGGGGCTACACCTTC
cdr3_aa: CASSRRRQGGGGYTF

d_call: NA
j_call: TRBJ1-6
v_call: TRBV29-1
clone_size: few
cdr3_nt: TGCAGCGTTCGGGTCAGCTCCTATAATTCACCCCTCCACTTT
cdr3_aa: CSVRVSSYNSPLHF

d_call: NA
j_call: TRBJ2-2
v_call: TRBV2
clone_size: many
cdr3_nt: TGTGCCAGCATTCCAGGGTCCACCGGGGAGCTGTTTTTT
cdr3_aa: CASIPGSTGELFF

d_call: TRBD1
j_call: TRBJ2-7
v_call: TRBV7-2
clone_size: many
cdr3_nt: TGTGCCAGCAGCTGGACAGGGACCGAGCAGTACTTC
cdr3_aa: CASSWTGTEQYF

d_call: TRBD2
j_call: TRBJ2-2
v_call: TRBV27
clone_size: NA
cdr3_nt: TGTGCCAGCAGCCGAGGACTAGCGGCGAACACCGGGGAGCTGTTTTTT
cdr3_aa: CASSRGLAANTGELFF

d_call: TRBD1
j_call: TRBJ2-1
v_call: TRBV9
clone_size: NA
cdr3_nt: TGTGCCAGCAGCACCACGACAGGGTCTTACAATGAGCAGTTCTTC
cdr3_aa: CASSTTTGSYNEQFF

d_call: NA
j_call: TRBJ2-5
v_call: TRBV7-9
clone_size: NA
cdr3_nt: TGTGCCAGCAGCCCCCCCGGCCTTGAAGAGACCCAGTACTTC
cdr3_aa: CASSPPGLEETQYF

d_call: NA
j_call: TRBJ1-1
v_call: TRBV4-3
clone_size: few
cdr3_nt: TGCGCCAGCAGCCAAGAAGGAGGCCTGAACACTGAAGCTTTCTTT
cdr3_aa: CASSQEGGLNTEAFF

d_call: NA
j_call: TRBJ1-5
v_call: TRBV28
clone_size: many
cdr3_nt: TGTGCCAGCAGCAGGGAATTCAATCAGCCCCAGCATTTT
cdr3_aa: CASSREFNQPQHF

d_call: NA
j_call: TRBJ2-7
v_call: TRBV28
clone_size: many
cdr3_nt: TGTGCCAGCAGTCCACCCGAGGTCTACGAGCAGTACTTC
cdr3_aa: CASSPPEVYEQYF

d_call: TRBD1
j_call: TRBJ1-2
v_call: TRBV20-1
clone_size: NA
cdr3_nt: TGCAGTGCTCCAGAGCTTCACCCGGACAGGGATGACTATGGCTACACCTTC
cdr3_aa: CSAPELHPDRDDYGYTF

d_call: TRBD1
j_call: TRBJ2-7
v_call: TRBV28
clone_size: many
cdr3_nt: TGTGCCAGCAGTCAATGGGGGACAGGGATTATGGAGCAGTACTTC
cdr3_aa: CASSQWGTGIMEQYF

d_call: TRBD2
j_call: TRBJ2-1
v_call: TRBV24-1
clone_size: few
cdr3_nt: TGTGCCACCAGTGACCCCGGGACTAGCGGGAACAATGAGCAGTTCTTC
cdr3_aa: CATSDPGTSGNNEQFF

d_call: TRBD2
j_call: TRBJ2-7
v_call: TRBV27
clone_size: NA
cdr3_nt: TGTGCCAGCAGTTTATCCTGGACTAGCGGGATCTACGAGCAGTACTTC
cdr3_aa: CASSLSWTSGIYEQYF

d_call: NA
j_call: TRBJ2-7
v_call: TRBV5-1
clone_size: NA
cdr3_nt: TGCGCCAGCAGCTTCGAGGGGACCCCCTACGAGCAGTACTTC
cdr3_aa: CASSFEGTPYEQYF

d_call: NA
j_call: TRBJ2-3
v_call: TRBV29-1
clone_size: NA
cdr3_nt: TGCAGCGTTGAGACTTTCCTCGGGGGACGAGTTACGCAGTATTTT
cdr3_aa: CSVETFLGGRVTQYF

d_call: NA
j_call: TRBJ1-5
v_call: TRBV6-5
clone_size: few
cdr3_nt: TGTGCCAGCAGTTGGAGGGTACACCAGAATCAGCCCCAGCATTTT
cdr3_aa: CASSWRVHQNQPQHF

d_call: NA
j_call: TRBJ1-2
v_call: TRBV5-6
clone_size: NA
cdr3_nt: TGTGCCAGCAGCTCGACGCCTCAGGGCTTGAGCTATGGCTACACCTTC
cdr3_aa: CASSSTPQGLSYGYTF

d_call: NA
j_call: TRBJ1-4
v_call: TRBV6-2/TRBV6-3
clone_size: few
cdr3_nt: TGTGCCAGCAGTTACTCACAGGGCCCCAGTAATGAAAAACTGTTTTTT
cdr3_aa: CASSYSQGPSNEKLFF